Listed below are T cell receptor beta chains from one sample, sequenced in a study of cytomegalovirus exposure and HLA in healthy donors. TCRdb keeps only in-frame clones here, not all; method: immunoSEQ multiplex PCR. The repertoire holds approximately 110,000 clones, 15% to 17% seen once, with 1.9% in the top ten. Material for sequencing was PBMCs. Receptor source: a woman younger than 30 in good health and CMV-seronegative. Both conserved end residues are part of each CDR3. The order of the fields is V gene, J gene, D gene, clone size, CDR3 protein, CDR3 DNA. D genes are given only for firm matches. Clone size is given for some rows only: seen once, a few or many times, or a class if the clone is expanded.

v_call: TRBV29-1; j_call: TRBJ1-1; d_call: -; clone_size: few; cdr3_aa: CSVLSGENTEAFF; cdr3_nt: TGCAGCGTTTTGAGCGGGGAGAACACTGAAGCTTTCTTT
v_call: TRBV28; j_call: TRBJ2-1; d_call: TRBD2; clone_size: -; cdr3_aa: CASSLPGLDYNEQFF; cdr3_nt: TGTGCCAGCAGTTTACCGGGACTAGACTACAATGAGCAGTTCTTC
v_call: TRBV28; j_call: TRBJ2-7; d_call: TRBD1; clone_size: -; cdr3_aa: CASSSPRGSGYEQYF; cdr3_nt: TGTGCCAGCAGTTCCCCCAGGGGGTCGGGCTACGAGCAGTACTTC
v_call: TRBV5-6; j_call: TRBJ1-1; d_call: TRBD1; clone_size: few; cdr3_aa: CASSQGQGGWTEAFF; cdr3_nt: TGTGCCAGCAGCCAGGGACAGGGCGGTTGGACTGAAGCTTTCTTT
v_call: TRBV28; j_call: TRBJ1-2; d_call: -; clone_size: few; cdr3_aa: CASSPLIGQKMF; cdr3_nt: TGTGCCAGCAGTCCATTAATTGGACAAAAAATGTTC
v_call: TRBV25-1; j_call: TRBJ2-7; d_call: TRBD2; clone_size: -; cdr3_aa: CASSGGLAGAYEQYF; cdr3_nt: TGTGCCAGCAGTGGGGGACTAGCGGGGGCCTACGAGCAGTACTTC
v_call: TRBV6-6; j_call: TRBJ1-5; d_call: -; clone_size: few; cdr3_aa: CASSPLSEGQPQHF; cdr3_nt: TGTGCCAGCAGTCCCCTCTCCGAGGGCCAGCCCCAGCATTTT
v_call: TRBV9; j_call: TRBJ1-3; d_call: -; clone_size: few; cdr3_aa: CASSVESVARSGNTIYF; cdr3_nt: TGTGCCAGCAGCGTAGAGTCGGTCGCGCGGTCTGGAAACACCATATATTTT
v_call: TRBV5-4; j_call: TRBJ2-3; d_call: TRBD2; clone_size: -; cdr3_aa: CASRPGLAGADTQYF; cdr3_nt: TGTGCCAGCAGACCAGGACTAGCGGGAGCAGATACGCAGTATTTT
v_call: TRBV5-1; j_call: TRBJ2-3; d_call: TRBD2; clone_size: -; cdr3_aa: CASSPDSGGPDTQYF; cdr3_nt: TGCGCCAGCAGTCCTGACAGCGGGGGCCCAGATACGCAGTATTTT
v_call: TRBV28; j_call: TRBJ2-2; d_call: TRBD2; clone_size: -; cdr3_aa: CASSLGLAGFNTGELFF; cdr3_nt: TGTGCCAGCAGCCTGGGACTAGCGGGATTTAACACCGGGGAGCTGTTTTTT
v_call: TRBV29-1; j_call: TRBJ1-1; d_call: -; clone_size: -; cdr3_aa: CSVAPEVITEAFF; cdr3_nt: TGCAGCGTAGCCCCGGAGGTGATCACTGAAGCTTTCTTT
v_call: TRBV6-1; j_call: TRBJ1-2; d_call: -; clone_size: few; cdr3_aa: CASSESPQGLYGYTF; cdr3_nt: TGTGCCAGCAGTGAGAGTCCGCAGGGCCTCTATGGCTACACCTTC
v_call: TRBV7-9; j_call: TRBJ2-1; d_call: -; clone_size: -; cdr3_aa: CASSPGQGGNEQFF; cdr3_nt: TGTGCCAGCAGCCCAGGACAGGGAGGGAATGAGCAGTTCTTC
v_call: TRBV5-6; j_call: TRBJ2-7; d_call: TRBD2; clone_size: -; cdr3_aa: CASSLGTSRYEQYF; cdr3_nt: TGTGCCAGCAGCTTGGGGACTAGCAGGTACGAGCAGTACTTC
v_call: TRBV6-5; j_call: TRBJ2-7; d_call: -; clone_size: -; cdr3_aa: CASSFSVVEQYF; cdr3_nt: TGTGCCAGCAGTTTTAGCGTGGTCGAGCAGTACTTC
v_call: TRBV2; j_call: TRBJ2-7; d_call: TRBD2; clone_size: -; cdr3_aa: CASSQLAGGLSPYEQYF; cdr3_nt: TGTGCCAGCAGCCAACTAGCGGGAGGGTTGTCCCCCTACGAGCAGTACTTC